A selection of T cell receptor beta chains follows, all from one sample in a study of T cell responses to AZD1222 COVID-19 vaccine. The assay was immunoSEQ multiplex PCR, and TCRdb's table has in-frame clones only and misses some. Of roughly 150,000 clones in the sample, 90% were seen once. Sequenced material: peripheral blood, taken 28 days after the second AZD1222 dose. These TCRs come from an adult who received the AZD1222 COVID-19 vaccine. Each CDR3 is given with its conserved first and last residue. A D gene is named only where the DNA matches it firmly. The size of a clone is reported for some rows only, either as once, few or many, or as a class for expanded clones.

v_call,clone_size,d_call,j_call,cdr3_nt,cdr3_aa
TRBV6-5,-,TRBD1,TRBJ1-2,TGTGCCAGCCGACGATCGGGACAGGGAGATCGGGGCTACACCTTC,CASRRSGQGDRGYTF
TRBV7-2,-,TRBD1,TRBJ1-2,TGTGCCAGCACTCTTGACCAAAGGGGGCAGATCTATGGCTACACCTTC,CASTLDQRGQIYGYTF
TRBV30,-,TRBD2,TRBJ2-5,TGTGCCTGGATATTCGGACTAGGCGGGCAGACCCAGTACTTC,CAWIFGLGGQTQYF
TRBV27,-,-,TRBJ2-7,TGTGCCAGCAGTTTAAGGGGTGGCTACGAGCAGTACTTC,CASSLRGGYEQYF
TRBV5-4,-,-,TRBJ2-7,TGTGCCAGCAGCTTGGGGGACTGGAGCTCCTACGAGCAGTACTTC,CASSLGDWSSYEQYF
TRBV30,-,-,TRBJ1-2,TGTGCCTGGAGTAGGGGGGTTTCCTATGGCTACACCTTC,CAWSRGVSYGYTF
TRBV7-2,-,-,TRBJ2-7,TGTGCCAGCAGCTTCAGCACCCACCCCTACGAGCAGTACTTC,CASSFSTHPYEQYF
TRBV6-4,-,-,TRBJ2-2,TGTGCCAGCAGTGAGGAGTCAGCCGGGGAGCTGTTTTTT,CASSEESAGELFF
TRBV13,-,-,TRBJ2-2,TGTGCCAGCAGCTTACAATTTGTGTGGCGCCAGTCGAACACCGGGGAGCTGTTTTTT,CASSLQFVWRQSNTGELFF
TRBV6-5,-,TRBD1,TRBJ1-4,TGTGCCAGCAGTTACACGACAGGGGGAAATGAAAAACTGTTTTTT,CASSYTTGGNEKLFF
TRBV20-1,-,-,TRBJ2-7,TGCAGTGCCCAGGATTTCTACGAGCAGTACTTC,CSAQDFYEQYF
TRBV9,-,-,TRBJ2-3,TGTGCCAGCAGCGTTACGGGACAGCTAGGGAGGGATACGCAGTATTTT,CASSVTGQLGRDTQYF
TRBV5-1,-,TRBD1,TRBJ1-1,TGCGCCAGCAGCTTGGATCAAACAGGGGTCACTGAAGCTTTCTTT,CASSLDQTGVTEAFF
TRBV18,once,-,TRBJ2-7,TGTGCCAGCTCACTAGGGATCGGGGAGCAGTACTTC,CASSLGIGEQYF
TRBV27,-,-,TRBJ1-6,TGTGCCAGCAGCAAACAGGGTCTAGGCTCACCCCTCCACTTT,CASSKQGLGSPLHF
TRBV7-3,-,-,TRBJ2-3,TGTGCCAGCAGCTTTCCAACAGATACGCAGTATTTT,CASSFPTDTQYF
TRBV27,-,-,TRBJ1-4,TGTGCCAGCAGTTTATCGTGGGGTCCGAGCGTTGGGCAGGGTAACGAAAAACTGTTTTTT,CASSLSWGPSVGQGNEKLFF
TRBV2,-,-,TRBJ1-1,TGTGCCAGCAGATCCAGGTTCACCGCTTTCTTT,CASRSRFTAFF
TRBV5-1,-,TRBD2,TRBJ2-3,TGCGCCAGCAGCTTACCAAGCGGGACGAGCACAGATACGCAGTATTTT,CASSLPSGTSTDTQYF
TRBV6-5,-,-,TRBJ2-1,TGTGCCAGCAGTTTGAGGAGCTCCTACAATGAGCAGTTCTTC,CASSLRSSYNEQFF
TRBV7-3,-,-,TRBJ1-1,TGTGCCAGCAGCTTGGCCGGGAACACTGAAGCTTTCTTT,CASSLAGNTEAFF
TRBV7-9,-,-,TRBJ2-1,TGTGCCAGCAGCTTAAGTTTCGGGAAGAGCTCCTACAATGAGCAGTTCTTC,CASSLSFGKSSYNEQFF
TRBV14,-,-,TRBJ2-5,TGTGCCAGCAGCCCCCAGAGGATGGGGCAAGAGACCCAGTACTTC,CASSPQRMGQETQYF
TRBV27,-,TRBD2,TRBJ2-1,TGTGCCAGCAGGCACACCCCTACTAGCGGGAGTAAGAATGAGCAGTTCTTC,CASRHTPTSGSKNEQFF
TRBV21-1,-,-,TRBJ1-3,TGTGCCAGCAGCACGCCGGGACAGGGTAGGTTAGTGTCTGGAAACACCATATATTTT,CASSTPGQGRLVSGNTIYF
TRBV19,-,-,TRBJ1-4,TGTGCCAGTAGTAGGGGACACCTTTATGAAAAACTGTTTTTT,CASSRGHLYEKLFF
TRBV12-5,-,TRBD1,TRBJ1-4,TGTGCTAGTGGCCCCGACAGGGGGCGCGAAAAACTGTTTTTT,CASGPDRGREKLFF
TRBV20-1,-,-,TRBJ2-7,TGCAGTGCAAGCCCAGTGGGGGAGCAGTACTTC,CSASPVGEQYF
TRBV27,-,-,TRBJ2-2,TGTGCCAGCAGTTTATCGTTTAGCGGCGGCGGGGAGCTGTTTTTT,CASSLSFSGGGELFF
TRBV7-4,-,-,TRBJ2-7,TGTGCCAGCAGCCCGGCGGCGTACGAGCAGTACTTC,CASSPAAYEQYF
TRBV6-5,-,-,TRBJ1-1,TGTGCCAGCAGTTCGGGCAGGGCGGGGAGCACTGAAGCTTTCTTT,CASSSGRAGSTEAFF
TRBV4-2,-,-,TRBJ2-3,TGTGCCAGCAGCCCCACCCGTGGTAGCCGAGATACGCAGTATTTT,CASSPTRGSRDTQYF
TRBV6-5,-,-,TRBJ1-5,TGTGCCAGCAGTTCCACAGGGCGCCGGAATCAGCCCCAGCATTTT,CASSSTGRRNQPQHF
TRBV6-5,-,-,TRBJ2-2,TGTGCCAGCAGTCCGCAGGGAGATGGCGGGGAGCTGTTTTTT,CASSPQGDGGELFF
TRBV4-1,-,TRBD1,TRBJ1-1,TGCGCCAGCACCCCAGGGAGGGGGCGGACTGAAGCTTTCTTT,CASTPGRGRTEAFF
TRBV10-3,-,TRBD2,TRBJ2-4,TGTGCCTCAAGCGGGAGTGCGGTAGCCAAAAACATTCAGTACTTC,CASSGSAVAKNIQYF
TRBV7-6,-,TRBD1,TRBJ1-2,TGTGCCAGCAGCGCCCAGACAGGGACAGGCTACACCTTC,CASSAQTGTGYTF
TRBV5-4,-,TRBD1,TRBJ2-3,TGTGCCAGCAGCCCCGCGGGACAGGGCACAGATACGCAGTATTTT,CASSPAGQGTDTQYF
TRBV5-1,-,-,TRBJ2-7,TGCGCCAGCAGCGAACAGGGTCTCAGCTCCTACGAGCAGTACTTC,CASSEQGLSSYEQYF
TRBV4-1,-,TRBD2,TRBJ2-7,TGCGCCAGCAGCGCACCTAGCGGGTCCTACGAGCAGTACTTC,CASSAPSGSYEQYF
TRBV2,once,TRBD1,TRBJ1-2,TGTGCCAGCATAAAGGACAGGACCCTCGATGGCTACACCTTC,CASIKDRTLDGYTF
TRBV12-3/TRBV12-4,-,-,TRBJ1-2,TGTGCCAGCAGTTTCTCTGGGGCTGGCTACACCTTC,CASSFSGAGYTF
TRBV18,-,TRBD1,TRBJ1-3,TGTGCCAGCTCACGGACAGGGGACACCACCAGAAACACCATATATTTT,CASSRTGDTTRNTIYF
TRBV15,-,-,TRBJ1-2,TGTGCCACCAGCGGTCAGGGAAGCGGCTACACCTTC,CATSGQGSGYTF
TRBV2,-,-,TRBJ1-2,TGTGCCAGCGCAGGCTATGGCTACACCTTC,CASAGYGYTF
TRBV28,-,-,TRBJ2-7,TGTGCCAGCAGTTTATTTTCCTACGAGCAGTACTTC,CASSLFSYEQYF
TRBV25-1,-,-,TRBJ2-1,TGTGCCAGCAGTGGGGCGGGGACGTACAATGAGCAGTTCTTC,CASSGAGTYNEQFF
TRBV7-9,-,-,TRBJ2-7,TGTGCCAGCACCCTAAAGGGCGACTCCTACGAGCAGTACTTC,CASTLKGDSYEQYF
TRBV5-1,-,TRBD2,TRBJ2-3,TGCGCCAGCAGCCACCGGACTAGCGGGGGCACAGATACGCAGTATTTT,CASSHRTSGGTDTQYF
TRBV7-2,once,-,TRBJ1-2,TGTGCCAGCAGCTTCTCACCCAACTTAGGCTACACCTTC,CASSFSPNLGYTF
TRBV6-6,-,-,TRBJ1-2,TGTGCCAGCAGTTACTCCGAGGGAGGCTACACCTTC,CASSYSEGGYTF
TRBV5-6,-,TRBD1,TRBJ1-1,TGTGCCAGCAGGCCGACAGGGGGAGAAGCTTTCTTT,CASRPTGGEAFF
TRBV4-1,-,-,TRBJ2-1,TGCGCCAGCAGCCCCGTTCGGGAGCCCTACAATGAGCAGTTCTTC,CASSPVREPYNEQFF
TRBV3-1/TRBV3-2,few,-,TRBJ2-7,TGTGCCAGCAGCCAAGAAGGAAAGGGGGTAGGCTACGAGCAGTACTTC,CASSQEGKGVGYEQYF
TRBV2,-,-,TRBJ2-1,TGTGCCAGTGGGCAACGGACCAGCGGGTTCCTCTCCCCTGGTTACAATGAGCAGTTCTTC,CASGQRTSGFLSPGYNEQFF
TRBV28,-,-,TRBJ1-5,TGTGCCAGCAGTCAGAGACAGAGTAATCAGCCCCAGCATTTT,CASSQRQSNQPQHF
TRBV7-2,-,-,TRBJ2-7,-,CASSLAVGQGAWYF
TRBV4-1,-,TRBD2,TRBJ2-1,TGCGCCAGCAGCCAAGATCCGGGTATCGCCCGACTAGCGGCCTACAATGAGCAGTTCTTC,CASSQDPGIARLAAYNEQFF
TRBV7-9,-,-,TRBJ1-4,TGTGCCAGCAGCTTGAGGGGTGGCGAAAAACTGTTTTTT,CASSLRGGEKLFF